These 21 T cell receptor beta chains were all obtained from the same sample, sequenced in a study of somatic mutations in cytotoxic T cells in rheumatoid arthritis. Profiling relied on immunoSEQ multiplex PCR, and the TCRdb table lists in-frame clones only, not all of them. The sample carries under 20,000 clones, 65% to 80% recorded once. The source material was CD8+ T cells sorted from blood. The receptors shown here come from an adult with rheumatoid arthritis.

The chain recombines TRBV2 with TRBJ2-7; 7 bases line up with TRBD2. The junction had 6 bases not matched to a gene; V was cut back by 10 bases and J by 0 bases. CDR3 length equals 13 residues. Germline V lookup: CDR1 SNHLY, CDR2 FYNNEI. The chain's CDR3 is CAMGGGGSYEQYF. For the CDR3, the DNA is TGTGCCATGGGCGGGGGAGGCTCCTACGAGCAGTACTTC.

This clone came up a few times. CDR3: CASSPSGGYTQYF. Written as DNA, the CDR3 is TGTGCCAGCAGCCCCTCGGGGGGGTATACGCAGTATTTT. J is TRBJ2-3 and V is TRBV7-3; TRBD2 matches 8 bases. The CDR3 has 13 residues. V dropped 5 bases and J dropped 7; count of bases not matched to a gene: 5. The germline gives CDR1 SGHTA, CDR2 FQGTGA.

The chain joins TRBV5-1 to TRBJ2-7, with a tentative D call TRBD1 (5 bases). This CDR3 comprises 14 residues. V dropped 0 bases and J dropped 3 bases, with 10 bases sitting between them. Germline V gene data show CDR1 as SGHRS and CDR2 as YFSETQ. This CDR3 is CASSLDGALYEQYF. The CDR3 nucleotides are TGCGCCAGCAGCTTGGATGGGGCCCTCTACGAGCAGTACTTC.

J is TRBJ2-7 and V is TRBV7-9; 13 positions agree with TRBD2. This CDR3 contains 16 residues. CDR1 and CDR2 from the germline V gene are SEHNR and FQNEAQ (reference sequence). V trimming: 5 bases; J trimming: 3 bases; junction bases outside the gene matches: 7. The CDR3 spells CASSLSLAGGLYEQYF. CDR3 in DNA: TGTGCCAGCAGCCTCTCACTAGCGGGGGGGCTCTACGAGCAGTACTTC.

CDR3 nucleotides: TGTGCCTGGAGTTTAGGATCCCCCCGGACACCAATGAACTATGGCTACACCTTC. Translated, it gives CAWSLGSPRTPMNYGYTF. The chain recombines TRBV30 with TRBJ1-2, with a tentative D call TRBD1 (5 bases). CDR3 size: 18 residues. CDR1 and CDR2 from the germline V gene are GTSNPN and SVGIG (reference sequence). V was shortened by 2 bases and J by 2 bases, with 24 bases between the two germline ends.

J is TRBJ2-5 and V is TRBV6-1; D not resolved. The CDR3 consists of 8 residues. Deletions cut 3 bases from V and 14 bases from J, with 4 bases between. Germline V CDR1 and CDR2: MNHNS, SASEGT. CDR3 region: CASSDRYF. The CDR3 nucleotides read TGTGCCAGCAGTGACCGATACTTC.

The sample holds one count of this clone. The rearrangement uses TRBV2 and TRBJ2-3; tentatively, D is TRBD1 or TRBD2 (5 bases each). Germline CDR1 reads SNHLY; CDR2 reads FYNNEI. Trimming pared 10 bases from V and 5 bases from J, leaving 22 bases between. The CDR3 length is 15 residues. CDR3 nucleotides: TGTGCCACCCCGGGACCCACCTATGGGGGAGATACGCAGTATTTT. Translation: CATPGPTYGGDTQYF.

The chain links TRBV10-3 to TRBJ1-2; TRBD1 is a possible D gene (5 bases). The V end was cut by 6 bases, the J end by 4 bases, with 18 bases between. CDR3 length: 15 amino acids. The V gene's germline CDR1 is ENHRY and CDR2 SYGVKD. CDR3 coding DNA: TGTGCCATCAGGCAGGGACCCACGGTTTCCTATGGCTACACCTTC. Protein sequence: CAIRQGPTVSYGYTF.

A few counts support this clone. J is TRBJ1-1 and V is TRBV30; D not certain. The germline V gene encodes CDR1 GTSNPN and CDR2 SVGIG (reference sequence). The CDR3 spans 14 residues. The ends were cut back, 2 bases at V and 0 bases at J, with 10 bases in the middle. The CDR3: CAWSIGRLNTEAFF. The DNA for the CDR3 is TGTGCCTGGAGTATAGGACGGTTGAACACTGAAGCTTTCTTT.

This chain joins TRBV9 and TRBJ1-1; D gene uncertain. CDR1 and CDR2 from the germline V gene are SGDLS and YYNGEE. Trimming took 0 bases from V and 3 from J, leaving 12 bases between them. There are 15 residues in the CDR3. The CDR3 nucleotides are TGTGCCAGCAGCGTAGGCTGGACGAGGGACACTGAAGCTTTCTTT. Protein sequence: CASSVGWTRDTEAFF.

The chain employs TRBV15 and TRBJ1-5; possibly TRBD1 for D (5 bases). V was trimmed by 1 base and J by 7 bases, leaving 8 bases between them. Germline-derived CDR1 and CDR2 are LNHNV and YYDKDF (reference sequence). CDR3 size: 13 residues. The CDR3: CATSRGGEQPQHF. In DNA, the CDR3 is TGTGCCACCAGCAGAGGGGGCGAACAGCCCCAGCATTTT. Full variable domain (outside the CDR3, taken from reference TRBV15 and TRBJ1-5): DAMVIQNPRYQVTQFGKPVTLSCSQTLNHNVMYWYQQKSSQAPKLLFHYYDKDFNNEADTPDNFQSRRPNTSFCFLDIRSPGLGDTAMYLCATSRGGEQPQHFGDGTRLSIL.

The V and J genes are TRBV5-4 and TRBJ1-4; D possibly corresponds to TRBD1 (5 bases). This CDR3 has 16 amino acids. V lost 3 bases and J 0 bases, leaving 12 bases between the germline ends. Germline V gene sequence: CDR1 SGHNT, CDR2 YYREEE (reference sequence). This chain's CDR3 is CASSYTTTATNEKLFF. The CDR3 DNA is TGTGCCAGCAGCTATACAACGACAGCAACTAATGAAAAACTGTTTTTT.

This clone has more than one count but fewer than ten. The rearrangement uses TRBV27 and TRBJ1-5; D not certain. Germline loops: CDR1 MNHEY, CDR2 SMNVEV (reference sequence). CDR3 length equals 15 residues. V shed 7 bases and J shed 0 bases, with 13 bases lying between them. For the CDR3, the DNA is TGTGCCAGCAAGGCCCACAGAAGTAGCAATCAGCCCCAGCATTTT. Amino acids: CASKAHRSSNQPQHF.

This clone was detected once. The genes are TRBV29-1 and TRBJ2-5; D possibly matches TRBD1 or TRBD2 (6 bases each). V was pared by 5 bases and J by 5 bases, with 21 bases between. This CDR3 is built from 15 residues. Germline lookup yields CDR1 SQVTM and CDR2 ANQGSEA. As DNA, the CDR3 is TGCAGCGTTTATCCGCACAGGGAGGCGCGGGAGACCCAGTACTTC. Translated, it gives CSVYPHREARETQYF.

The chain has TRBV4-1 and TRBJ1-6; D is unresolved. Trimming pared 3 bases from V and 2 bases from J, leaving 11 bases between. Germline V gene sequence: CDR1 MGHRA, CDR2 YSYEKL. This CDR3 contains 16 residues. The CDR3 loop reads CASSQQGFAYNSPLHF. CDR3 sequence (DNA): TGCGCCAGCAGCCAGCAAGGGTTCGCCTATAATTCACCCCTCCACTTT.

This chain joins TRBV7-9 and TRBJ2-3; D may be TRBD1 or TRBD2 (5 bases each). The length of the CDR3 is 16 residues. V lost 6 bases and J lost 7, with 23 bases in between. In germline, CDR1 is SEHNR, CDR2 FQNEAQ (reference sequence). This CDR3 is CASSPINGAPRNTQYF. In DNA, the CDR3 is TGTGCCAGCAGTCCAATCAACGGGGCCCCGCGAAATACGCAGTATTTT.

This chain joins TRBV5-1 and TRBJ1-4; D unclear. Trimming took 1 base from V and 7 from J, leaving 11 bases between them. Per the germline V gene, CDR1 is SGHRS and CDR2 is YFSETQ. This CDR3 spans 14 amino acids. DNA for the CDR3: TGCGCCAGCAGCTTGTTTCGTGGGGTTGAAAAACTGTTTTTT. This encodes CASSLFRGVEKLFF.

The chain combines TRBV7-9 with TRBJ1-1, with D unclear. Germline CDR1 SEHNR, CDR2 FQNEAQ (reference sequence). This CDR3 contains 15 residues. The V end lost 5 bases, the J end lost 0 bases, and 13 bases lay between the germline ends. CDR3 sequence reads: CASSPLVGVNTEAFF. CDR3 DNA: TGTGCCAGCAGCCCCTTGGTGGGAGTGAACACTGAAGCTTTCTTT.

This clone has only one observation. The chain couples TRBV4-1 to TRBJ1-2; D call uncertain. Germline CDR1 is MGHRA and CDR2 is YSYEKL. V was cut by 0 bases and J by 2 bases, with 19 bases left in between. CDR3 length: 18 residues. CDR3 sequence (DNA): TGCGCCAGCAGCCAAGAGGTGGTACCGGGGATTGGAAACTATGGCTACACCTTC. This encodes CASSQEVVPGIGNYGYTF.

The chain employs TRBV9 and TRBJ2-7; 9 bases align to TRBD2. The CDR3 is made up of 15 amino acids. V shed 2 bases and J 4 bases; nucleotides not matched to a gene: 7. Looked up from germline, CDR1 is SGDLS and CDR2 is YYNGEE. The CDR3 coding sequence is TGTGCCAGCAGCGTGGGGGGTAGCGGGGGTTACGAGCAGTACTTC. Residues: CASSVGGSGGYEQYF.

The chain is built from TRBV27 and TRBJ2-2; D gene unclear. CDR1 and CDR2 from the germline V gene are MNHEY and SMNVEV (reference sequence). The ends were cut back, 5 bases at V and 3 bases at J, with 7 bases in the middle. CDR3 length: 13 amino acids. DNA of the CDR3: TGTGCCAGCAGTCGATCCCACACCGGGGAGCTGTTTTTT. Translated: CASSRSHTGELFF.